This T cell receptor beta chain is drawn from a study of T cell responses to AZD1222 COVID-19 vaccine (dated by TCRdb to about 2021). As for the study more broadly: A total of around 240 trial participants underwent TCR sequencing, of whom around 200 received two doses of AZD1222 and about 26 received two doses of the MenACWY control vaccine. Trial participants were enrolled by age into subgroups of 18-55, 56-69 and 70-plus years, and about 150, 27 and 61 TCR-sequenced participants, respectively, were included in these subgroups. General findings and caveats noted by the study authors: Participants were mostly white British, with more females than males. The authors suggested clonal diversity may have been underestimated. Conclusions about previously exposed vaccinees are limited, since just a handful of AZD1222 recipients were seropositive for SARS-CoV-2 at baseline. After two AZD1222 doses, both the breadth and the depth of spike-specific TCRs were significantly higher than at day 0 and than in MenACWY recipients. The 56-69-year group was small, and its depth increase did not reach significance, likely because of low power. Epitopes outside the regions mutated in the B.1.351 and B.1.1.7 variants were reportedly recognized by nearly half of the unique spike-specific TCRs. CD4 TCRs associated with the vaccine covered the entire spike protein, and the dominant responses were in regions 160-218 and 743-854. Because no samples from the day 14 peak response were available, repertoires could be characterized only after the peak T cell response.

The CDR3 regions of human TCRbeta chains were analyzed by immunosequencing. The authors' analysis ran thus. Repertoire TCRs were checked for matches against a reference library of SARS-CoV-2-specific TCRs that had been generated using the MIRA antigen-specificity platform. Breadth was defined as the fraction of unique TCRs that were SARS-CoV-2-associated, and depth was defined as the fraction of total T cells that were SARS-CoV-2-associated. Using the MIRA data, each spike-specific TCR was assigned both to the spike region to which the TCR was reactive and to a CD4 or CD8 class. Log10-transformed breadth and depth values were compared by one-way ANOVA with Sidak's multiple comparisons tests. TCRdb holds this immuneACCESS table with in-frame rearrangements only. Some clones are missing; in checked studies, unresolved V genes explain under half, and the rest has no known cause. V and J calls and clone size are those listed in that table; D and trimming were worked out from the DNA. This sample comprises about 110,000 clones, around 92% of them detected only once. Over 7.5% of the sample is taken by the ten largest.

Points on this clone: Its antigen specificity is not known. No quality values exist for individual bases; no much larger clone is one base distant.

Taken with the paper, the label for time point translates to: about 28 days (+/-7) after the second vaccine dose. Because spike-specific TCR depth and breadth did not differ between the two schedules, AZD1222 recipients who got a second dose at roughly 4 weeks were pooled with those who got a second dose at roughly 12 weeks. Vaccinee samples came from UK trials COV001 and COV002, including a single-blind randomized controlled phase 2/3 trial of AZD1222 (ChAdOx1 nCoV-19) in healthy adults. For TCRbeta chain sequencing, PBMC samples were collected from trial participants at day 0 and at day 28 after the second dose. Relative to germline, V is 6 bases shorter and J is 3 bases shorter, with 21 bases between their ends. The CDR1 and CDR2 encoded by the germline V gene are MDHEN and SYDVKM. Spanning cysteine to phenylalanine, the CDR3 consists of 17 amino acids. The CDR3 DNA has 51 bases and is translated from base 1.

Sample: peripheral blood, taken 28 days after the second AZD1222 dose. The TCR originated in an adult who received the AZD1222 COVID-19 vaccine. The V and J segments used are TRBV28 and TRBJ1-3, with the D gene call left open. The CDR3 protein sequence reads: CASSLDLVPLSGNTIYF. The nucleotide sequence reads TGTGCCAGCAGCCTAGACTTGGTCCCTCTGAGTGGAAACACCATATATTTT.